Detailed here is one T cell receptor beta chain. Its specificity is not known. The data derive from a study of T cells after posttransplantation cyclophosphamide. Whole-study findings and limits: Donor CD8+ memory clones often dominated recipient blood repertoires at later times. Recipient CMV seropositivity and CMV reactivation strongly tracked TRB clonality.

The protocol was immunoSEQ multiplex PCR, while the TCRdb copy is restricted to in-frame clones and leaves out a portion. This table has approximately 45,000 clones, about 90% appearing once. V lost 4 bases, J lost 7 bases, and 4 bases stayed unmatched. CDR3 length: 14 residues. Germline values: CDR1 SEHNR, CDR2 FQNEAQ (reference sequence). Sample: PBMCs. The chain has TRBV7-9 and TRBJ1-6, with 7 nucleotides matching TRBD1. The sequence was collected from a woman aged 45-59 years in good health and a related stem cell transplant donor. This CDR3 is CASSSGTANSPLHF. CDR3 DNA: TGTGCCAGCAGCTCCGGGACAGCAAATTCACCCCTCCACTTT.